The clone carrying this TCR beta chain was observed a single time. This sample was taken from a study of T cell changes during pregnancy in multiple sclerosis. Data came from immunoSEQ multiplex PCR; TCRdb stores just in-frame clones and leaves some out. The sample contains around 36,000 clones, approximately 90% of which appear only once. CDR3 length equals 20 residues. Germline loops: CDR1 SGHRS, CDR2 YFSETQ. Germline trimming cut 3 bases from V and 4 bases from J; bases unmatched to any gene: 20. This chain uses TRBV5-1 with TRBJ2-1, with 9 nucleotides matching TRBD2. The origin of this receptor is a female donor with multiple sclerosis, enrolled in a pregnancy study. The material sequenced was CD4+ T cells from peripheral blood mononuclear cells, taken in the third trimester of pregnancy. The CDR3 region is CASSWGASSRLAGIYNEQFF. DNA of the CDR3: TGCGCCAGCAGCTGGGGTGCATCCTCGAGGCTAGCGGGGATTTACAATGAGCAGTTCTTC.